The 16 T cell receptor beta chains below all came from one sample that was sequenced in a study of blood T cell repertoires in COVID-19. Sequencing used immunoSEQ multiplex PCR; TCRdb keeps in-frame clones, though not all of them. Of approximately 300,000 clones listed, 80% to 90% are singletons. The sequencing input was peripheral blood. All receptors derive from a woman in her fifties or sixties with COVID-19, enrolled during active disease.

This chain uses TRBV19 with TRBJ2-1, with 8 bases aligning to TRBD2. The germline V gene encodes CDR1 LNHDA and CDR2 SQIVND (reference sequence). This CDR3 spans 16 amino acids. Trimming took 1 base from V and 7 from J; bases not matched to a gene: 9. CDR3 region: CASSIVEGSGVNEQFF. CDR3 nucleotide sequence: TGTGCCAGTAGTATAGTGGAGGGTAGCGGGGTAAATGAGCAGTTCTTC.

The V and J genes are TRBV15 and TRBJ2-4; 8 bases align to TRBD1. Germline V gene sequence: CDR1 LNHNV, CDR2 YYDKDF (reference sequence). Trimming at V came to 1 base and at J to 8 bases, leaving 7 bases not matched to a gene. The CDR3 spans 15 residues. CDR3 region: CATSRVRTGRDIQYF. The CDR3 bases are TGTGCCACCAGCAGAGTGCGGACAGGGCGGGACATTCAGTACTTC.

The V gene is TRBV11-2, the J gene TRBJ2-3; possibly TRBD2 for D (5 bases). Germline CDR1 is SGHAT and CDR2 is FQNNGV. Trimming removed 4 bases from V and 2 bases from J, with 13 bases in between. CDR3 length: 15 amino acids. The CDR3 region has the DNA TGTGCCAGCAGCTCTGACGGACTCTTCACAGATACGCAGTATTTT. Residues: CASSSDGLFTDTQYF. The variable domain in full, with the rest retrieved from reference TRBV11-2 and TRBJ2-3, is EAGVAQSPRYKIIEKRQSVAFWCNPISGHATLYWYQQILGQGPKLLIQFQNNGVVDDSQLPKDRFSAERLKGVDSTLKIQPAKLEDSAVYLCASSSDGLFTDTQYFGPGTRLTVL.

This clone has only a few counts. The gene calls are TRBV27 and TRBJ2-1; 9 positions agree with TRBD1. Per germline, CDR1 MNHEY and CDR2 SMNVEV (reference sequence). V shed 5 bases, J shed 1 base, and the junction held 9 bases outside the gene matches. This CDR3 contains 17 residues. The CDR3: CASSPQATGGSYNEQFF. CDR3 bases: TGTGCCAGCAGTCCCCAAGCGACAGGGGGATCCTACAATGAGCAGTTCTTC.

The DNA of the CDR3 is TGCGCCAGCAGTCGAATTAGCGGGAACACCGGGGAGCTGTTTTTT. Protein product: CASSRISGNTGELFF. The chain uses TRBV4-3 and TRBJ2-2; perhaps TRBD2 as D (6 bases). Trimming removed 6 bases at V and 1 base at J, with 12 bases between. Germline assignment: CDR1 LGHNA and CDR2 YSLEER. The CDR3 runs 15 residues.

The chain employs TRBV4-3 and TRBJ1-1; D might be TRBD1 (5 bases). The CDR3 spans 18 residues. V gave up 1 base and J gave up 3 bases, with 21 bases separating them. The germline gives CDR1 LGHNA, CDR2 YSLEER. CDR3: CASSQGAGVQYLDTEAFF. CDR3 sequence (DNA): TGCGCCAGCAGCCAAGGGGCGGGGGTCCAATACTTAGACACTGAAGCTTTCTTT.

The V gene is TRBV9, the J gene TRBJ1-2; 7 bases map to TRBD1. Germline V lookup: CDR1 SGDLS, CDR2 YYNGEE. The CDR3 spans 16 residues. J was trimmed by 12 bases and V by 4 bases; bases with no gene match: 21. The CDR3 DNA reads TGTGCCAGCAGCCCCCATCATAAATCGGACAGGCAGGGAGACACCTTC. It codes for CASSPHHKSDRQGDTF.

CDR3 in DNA: TGTGCCAGCAGCAACACCAATCAGCCCCAGCATTTT. It is translated as CASSNTNQPQHF. V and J are TRBV6-6 and TRBJ1-5, with D uncertain. This CDR3 region has 12 residues. V was trimmed by 6 bases and J by 3 bases, leaving 6 bases between them. CDR1 MNHNY and CDR2 SVGAGI come from the germline V gene (reference sequence).

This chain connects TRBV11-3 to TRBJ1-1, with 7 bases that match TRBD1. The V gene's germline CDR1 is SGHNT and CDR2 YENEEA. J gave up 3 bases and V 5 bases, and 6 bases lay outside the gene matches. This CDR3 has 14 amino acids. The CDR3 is CASSRLTGHTEAFF. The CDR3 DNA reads TGTGCCAGCAGCCGCCTGACAGGGCACACTGAAGCTTTCTTT.

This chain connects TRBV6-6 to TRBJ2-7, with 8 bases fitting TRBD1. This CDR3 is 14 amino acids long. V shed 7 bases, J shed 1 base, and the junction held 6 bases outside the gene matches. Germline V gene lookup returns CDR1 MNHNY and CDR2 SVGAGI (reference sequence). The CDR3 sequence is CASNNRGASYEQYF. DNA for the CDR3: TGTGCCAGCAACAACAGGGGGGCATCCTACGAGCAGTACTTC.

The DNA of the CDR3 is TGCGCCAGCAGCTTATGGGGCAGGGCAACCGTTAACTATGGCTACACCTTC. It is translated as CASSLWGRATVNYGYTF. This chain links TRBV5-1 with TRBJ1-2; D perhaps matches TRBD1 (5 bases). Trimming cost V 2 bases and J 1 base, with 18 bases left between them. CDR1 is SGHRS, CDR2 YFSETQ, per germline. The CDR3 has 17 amino acids.

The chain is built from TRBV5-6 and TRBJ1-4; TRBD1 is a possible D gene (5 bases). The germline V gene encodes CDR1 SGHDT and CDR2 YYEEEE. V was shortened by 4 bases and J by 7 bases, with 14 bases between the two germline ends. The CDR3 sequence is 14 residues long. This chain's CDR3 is CASSIQGLREKLFF. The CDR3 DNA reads TGTGCCAGCAGCATCCAGGGATTACGTGAAAAACTGTTTTTT.

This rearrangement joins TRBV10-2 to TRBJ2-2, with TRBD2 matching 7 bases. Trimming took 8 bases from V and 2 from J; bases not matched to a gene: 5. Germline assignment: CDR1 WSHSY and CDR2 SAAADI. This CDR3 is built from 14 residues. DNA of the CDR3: TGCGCCAGCGGCGGGAGCACCAACACCGGGGAGCTGTTTTTT. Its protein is CASGGSTNTGELFF.

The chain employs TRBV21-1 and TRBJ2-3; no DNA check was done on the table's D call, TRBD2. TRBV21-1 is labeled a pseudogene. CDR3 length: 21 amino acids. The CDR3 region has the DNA TGTGCCAGCAGCGCTCCGTGGAGGACGAGCCGGCTAGCTGTCTCCACAGATACGCAGTATTTT. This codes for CASSAPWRTSRLAVSTDTQYF.

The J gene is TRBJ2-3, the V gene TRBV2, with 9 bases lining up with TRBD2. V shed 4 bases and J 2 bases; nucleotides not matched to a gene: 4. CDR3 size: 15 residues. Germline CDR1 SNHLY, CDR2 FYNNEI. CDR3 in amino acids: CASSGGLANTDTQYF. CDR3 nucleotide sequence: TGTGCCAGCAGTGGGGGACTAGCCAACACAGATACGCAGTATTTT.

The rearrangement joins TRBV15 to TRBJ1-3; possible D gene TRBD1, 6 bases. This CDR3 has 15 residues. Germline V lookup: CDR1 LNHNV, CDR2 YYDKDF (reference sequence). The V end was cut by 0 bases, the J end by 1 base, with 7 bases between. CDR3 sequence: CATSREGASGNTIYF. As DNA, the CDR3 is TGTGCCACCAGCAGAGAGGGGGCTTCTGGAAACACCATATATTTT.